These T cell receptor beta chains were read from a single sample in a study of cytomegalovirus exposure and HLA in healthy donors. Method: immunoSEQ multiplex PCR; TCRdb's copy keeps in-frame clones and lacks some. The table lists about 73,000 clones, roughly 90% of them singletons. The specimen was PBMCs. The receptor source for this set is a woman under 30 in good health and CMV-seropositive. Each CDR3 is given with its conserved first and last residue. The D gene is left open where the match is weak. Clone size is given for some rows only: seen once, a few or many times, or a class if the clone is expanded.

J: TRBJ2-7
D: -
V: TRBV15
size: few
DNA: TGTGCCACCAGCGGCCTCCCAGACAGCTCCTACGAGCAGTACTTC
CDR3: CATSGLPDSSYEQYF

J: TRBJ2-3
D: TRBD1
V: TRBV14
size: -
DNA: TGTGCCAGCAGCCAAGGGACAGGGAGCACAGATACGCAGTATTTT
CDR3: CASSQGTGSTDTQYF

J: TRBJ2-7
D: -
V: TRBV6-5
size: -
DNA: TGTGCCAGCAGTTACAGCAGGCCTGGCTACGAGCAGTACTTC
CDR3: CASSYSRPGYEQYF

J: TRBJ1-1
D: TRBD1
V: TRBV2
size: few
DNA: TGTGCCAGCAGTGGAGACAGGGGAAGGGAGAACACTGAAGCTTTCTTT
CDR3: CASSGDRGRENTEAFF

J: TRBJ2-6
D: TRBD2
V: TRBV19
size: -
DNA: TGTGCCAGTAGTACCACTAGCGGGGCGATCTCTGGGGCCAACGTCCTGACTTTC
CDR3: CASSTTSGAISGANVLTF

J: TRBJ2-3
D: TRBD2
V: TRBV7-9
size: few
DNA: TGTGCCAGCAGCTTAGTACCTAGCGGGAGCACAGATACGCAGTATTTT
CDR3: CASSLVPSGSTDTQYF

J: TRBJ2-1
D: TRBD2
V: TRBV27
size: -
DNA: TGTGCCAGCAGTCTTACTAGCGGGTATTACAATGAGCAGTTCTTC
CDR3: CASSLTSGYYNEQFF

J: TRBJ2-1
D: TRBD2
V: TRBV13
size: once
DNA: TGTGCCAGCACCTTAGGGGCGGGAGGTTCACAAGAGCAGTTCTTC
CDR3: CASTLGAGGSQEQFF

J: TRBJ1-4
D: -
V: TRBV27
size: -
DNA: TGTGCCAGCAGTTCCATCGGGAATAATGAAAAACTGTTTTTT
CDR3: CASSSIGNNEKLFF

J: TRBJ2-1
D: TRBD2
V: TRBV7-6
size: -
DNA: TGTGCCAGCAGCCCTGGACTAGCGGGAGGCCCCTCCTACAATGAGCAGTTCTTC
CDR3: CASSPGLAGGPSYNEQFF

J: TRBJ2-7
D: -
V: TRBV4-3
size: -
DNA: TGCGCCAGCAGCCAAAGTGCAGGAGGCTACGAGCAGTACTTC
CDR3: CASSQSAGGYEQYF

J: TRBJ2-1
D: TRBD2
V: TRBV6-4
size: medium-sized
DNA: TGTGCCAGCAGTGACTCTAGCGGGGGGGCCAATGAGCAGTTCTTC
CDR3: CASSDSSGGANEQFF

J: TRBJ2-5
D: TRBD1
V: TRBV11-2
size: -
DNA: TGTGCCAGCAGCTTAGATCAGGGGGCGCGTTGGAAGACCCAGTACTTC
CDR3: CASSLDQGARWKTQYF

J: TRBJ1-5
D: -
V: TRBV19
size: -
DNA: TGTGCCAGTAGCCTATGGGGCGGTGGCAATCAGCCCCAGCATTTT
CDR3: CASSLWGGGNQPQHF

J: TRBJ2-2
D: TRBD2
V: TRBV7-9
size: -
DNA: TGTGCCAGCAGCTTACCTGGACTAGCGGCGAACACCGGGGAGCTGTTTTTT
CDR3: CASSLPGLAANTGELFF

J: TRBJ1-3
D: -
V: TRBV9
size: -
DNA: TGTGCCAGCAGCGTCGAGGGAGGAAACACCATATATTTT
CDR3: CASSVEGGNTIYF

J: TRBJ2-2
D: -
V: TRBV5-4
size: -
DNA: TGTGCCAGCAGCTTGGACTTTAACACCGGGGAGCTGTTTTTT
CDR3: CASSLDFNTGELFF